The T cell receptor (beta chain) under discussion was sequenced for a study of shared clonotypes between healthy human individuals. Study-level results: Naive CD4 clonotypes were shared across a few donors at roughly 5%.

The germline V and J ends were trimmed by 5 bases and 8 bases, with 15 bases remaining between them. CDR3 length equals 14 residues. CDR1 and CDR2 from the germline V gene are LNHNV and YYDKDF (reference sequence). It was at deep level that the assay was run. Here immunoSEQ multiplex PCR was the method, and the copy in TCRdb shows in-frame clones only, minus some. The sample gives 2,500,000 or so clones, under 95% of which show up once; approximately 0.37% is in the top ten. Remarks on this clone: Its specificity is not known.

This TCR was sampled from a man younger than 35 in good health. Some clones in this sample may be carry-over from other donors' samples. This rearrangement joins TRBV15 to TRBJ1-4; D unresolved. The sample was naive CD4+ T cells from PBMCs. Subset meaning: CD45RA+ positively selected. CDR3 sequence: CATSDGRFREKLFF. CDR3 DNA: TGTGCCACCAGCGACGGGAGGTTCCGCGAAAAACTGTTTTTT.